These 15 T cell receptor beta chains were sequenced from one sample in a study of kidney transplant recipient with SARS-CoV-2 infection. From the reads, TCRdb called clonotypes with MiXCR, one entry per CDR3 protein. The sample has under 250,000 distinct CDR3 sequences, 25% to 35% seen once. The input for sequencing was a blood sample, taken at baseline and around day 120 from a kidney transplant recipient. These TCRs come from a male patient aged 30 to 40 who had COVID-19 and was a kidney transplant recipient. The T cells may come from the graft donor.

V is TRBV18 and J is TRBJ2-2; a weak D match, TRBD1 (6 bases). V lost 2 bases and J lost 1, with 8 bases in between. The CDR3 contains 15 residues. Germline lookup yields CDR1 KGHSH and CDR2 LQKENI. As DNA, the CDR3 is TGTGCCAGCTCACCAAGGACAGAGAACACCGGGGAGCTGTTTTTT. This translates into CASSPRTENTGELFF.

The table lists this clonotype with many counts. The genes are TRBV9 and TRBJ1-2; D ambiguous. Trimming stripped 6 bases from V and 4 bases from J, with 22 bases between. The germline gives CDR1 SGDLS, CDR2 YYNGEE. The CDR3 is made up of 16 amino acids. CDR3 in DNA: TGTGCCAGCATGGCGGCGTACTCAAGAAAGACCTATGGCTACACCTTC. It yields the protein CASMAAYSRKTYGYTF.

The J gene is TRBJ2-5, the V gene TRBV20-1; the match to TRBD1 covers 9 bases. In germline, CDR1 is DFQATT, CDR2 SNEGSKA (reference sequence). This CDR3 contains 15 residues. V lost 3 bases, J lost 4 bases, and 9 bases stayed unmatched. The CDR3 here is CSASRAQGAGETQYF. The CDR3 DNA follows: TGCAGTGCTAGTCGCGCACAGGGGGCGGGAGAGACCCAGTACTTC.

This clonotype was counted ten times or more. The rearrangement links TRBV2 to TRBJ2-7, with D perhaps TRBD1 or TRBD2 (5 bases each). Deletions cut 7 bases from V and 3 bases from J, with 25 bases between. The CDR3 runs to 17 residues. Germline-derived CDR1 and CDR2 are SNHLY and FYNNEI. The CDR3 is CASNRLKPPGTFYEQYF. The CDR3 DNA is TGTGCCAGCAACCGCCTAAAACCGCCAGGGACCTTCTACGAGCAGTACTTC.

A note on this clonotype: This could be a read error, since a much larger clone is one nucleotide away. The V and J genes are TRBV6-5 and TRBJ1-2; no clear D. With 6 bases removed from V and 3 bases from J, the gap between germline ends came to 11 bases. The CDR3 consists of 13 residues. The germline V gene encodes CDR1 MNHEY and CDR2 SVGAGI. The CDR3 is CASRRELHYGYTF. DNA for the CDR3: TGTGCCAGCAGAAGGGAGCTTCACTATGGCTACACCTTC.

Comments on this clonotype: It may be a read error: a sequence one base away is much more abundant. The CDR3 nucleotides read TGTGCCAGCAGACTATATGAGAGGACTAGCGGGCTCTACGAGCAGTGCTTC. Amino acid sequence: CASRLYERTSGLYEQCF. The chain carries TRBV27 and TRBJ2-7, with 11 positions matching TRBD2. Germline V gene sequence: CDR1 MNHEY, CDR2 SMNVEV (reference sequence). This CDR3 contains 17 residues.

In its sample, this clonotype was seen many times. V usage is TRBV18 and J usage is TRBJ2-2; D remains ambiguous. The CDR3 contains 14 residues. V lost 3 bases, J lost 2 bases, and 7 bases lay in between. CDR1 and CDR2 (germline): KGHSH, LQKENI. This CDR3 is CASSPSSNTGELFF. DNA for the CDR3: TGTGCCAGCTCACCGAGCAGTAACACCGGGGAGCTGTTTTTT.

The sample holds a few counts of this clonotype. The rearrangement uses TRBV10-3 and TRBJ2-2, with 10 bases that match TRBD2. The length of the CDR3 is 17 residues. Losses at the gene ends were 3 bases for V and 5 bases for J; bases not matched to a gene: 9. CDR1 ENHRY and CDR2 SYGVKD come from the germline V gene. The CDR3 sequence is CAISDQRGGLWTGELFF. The CDR3 nucleotides read TGTGCCATCAGTGATCAGCGGGGGGGCCTTTGGACCGGGGAGCTGTTTTTT.

This clonotype was seen repeatedly, ten times or more. Its ends do not fully match the called genes, so a read error is possible. The chain uses TRBV23-1 and TRBJ1-1; D is unclear. TRBV23-1 is an ORF, with its function uncertain. This CDR3 has 13 residues. The CDR3 sequence: CASSLGMNTEAFF. CDR3 sequence (DNA): TGCGCCAGCAGTCTCGGTATGAACACTGAGGCTTTCTTT.

There are many counts of this clonotype. V usage is TRBV6-5 and J usage is TRBJ2-5; 8 bases match TRBD1. Germline trimming cut 6 bases from V and 4 bases from J; bases unmatched to any gene: 13. CDR3 length: 16 residues. Per germline, CDR1 MNHEY and CDR2 SVGAGI. CDR3 sequence: CASRDAGTGGVETQYF. In nucleotides, the CDR3 is TGTGCCAGCAGGGACGCCGGGACAGGAGGGGTAGAGACCCAGTACTTC.

This clonotype was observed many times. The chain joins TRBV5-1 to TRBJ2-7; tentative D call: TRBD1 (7 bases). V was clipped by 0 bases and J by 2 bases, with 18 bases between them. In germline, CDR1 is SGHRS, CDR2 YFSETQ. CDR3 length: 17 residues. CDR3 protein: CASSLDAGTATPYEQYF. CDR3 sequence (DNA): TGCGCCAGCAGCTTGGACGCGGGGACAGCAACCCCCTACGAGCAGTACTTC.

This clonotype occurred many times. The V and J genes are TRBV2 and TRBJ1-6, with TRBD1 matching over 9 bases. After removal of 7 bases from V and 12 bases from J, the junction contained 13 bases not matched to a gene. Per the germline V gene, CDR1 is SNHLY and CDR2 is FYNNEI. The CDR3 loop spans 15 amino acids. This CDR3 reads CASTPDRGEGRPLHF. The CDR3 DNA sequence: TGTGCCAGCACCCCGGACAGGGGCGAAGGCAGACCCCTCCACTTT.

Many counts were recorded for this clonotype. The V call is TRBV2, the J call TRBJ2-1; 10 nucleotides line up with TRBD2. J gave up 0 bases and V 6 bases, and 2 bases lay outside the gene matches. Germline V gene sequence: CDR1 SNHLY, CDR2 FYNNEI. The CDR3 contains 15 residues. CDR3 coding DNA: TGTGCCAGCAGGGCTAGCGGGAGCTCCTACAATGAGCAGTTCTTC. Protein: CASRASGSSYNEQFF. The entire variable domain, with the rest obtained from reference TRBV2 and TRBJ2-1, is as follows: EPEVTQTPSHQVTQMGQEVILRCVPISNHLYFYWYRQILGQKVEFLVSFYNNEISEKSEIFDDQFSVERPDGSNFTLKIRSTKLEDSAMYFCASRASGSSYNEQFFGPGTRLTVL.

This clonotype was observed many times. The V and J genes are TRBV28 and TRBJ1-2; TRBD1 aligns across 7 bases. Germline values: CDR1 MDHEN, CDR2 SYDVKM. This CDR3 has 14 residues. After removal of 3 bases from V and 3 bases from J, the junction contained 4 bases not matched to a gene. The CDR3 DNA sequence: TGTGCCAGCAGTTTTAGAGGGGGCCACTATGGCTACACCTTC. It codes for CASSFRGGHYGYTF.

This clonotype occurred many times. V usage is TRBV5-8 and J usage is TRBJ1-2; D not certain. The CDR3 is 16 residues long. The V end lost 7 bases, the J end lost 4 bases, and 23 bases lay between the germline ends. CDR1 and CDR2 from the germline V gene are SGHTS and YDEGEE. The CDR3 nucleotides read TGTGCCAGCCTATTCCGTCATCCACGAAAGACCTATGGCTACACCTTC. This translates into CASLFRHPRKTYGYTF. The full variable domain, completed using reference TRBV5-8 and TRBJ1-2, is EAGVTQSPTHLIKTRGQQATLRCSPISGHTSVYWYQQALGLGLQFLLWYDEGEERNRGNFPPRFSGRQFPNYSSELNVNALELEDSALYLCASLFRHPRKTYGYTFGSGTRLTVV.